This T cell receptor (beta chain) was found in a study of shared clonotypes between healthy human individuals. Whole-study results and caveats: Blood was the sole source, and tissue repertoires probably differ.

Germline CDR1 SGHTA, CDR2 FQGTGA. Trimming shortened V by 1 base and J by 3 bases, and 10 bases separated the two germline ends. The CDR3 runs 15 residues. All donors were healthy HIV-negative adults lacking recent acute infections or vaccinations. Into CD45RA+ naive and CD45RA-negative memory subsets, the CD4+ cells were split. Measured with immunoSEQ multiplex PCR; TCRdb has only the in-frame clones, and not every one. The table shows some 2.4 million clones, with roughly 93% occurring only once. For this clone: Its antigen is undetermined. Other nucleotide sequences from this sample produce the same CDR3.

The sequence was obtained from a man aged 18-30 years in good health. Some clones in this sample may be carry-over from other donors' samples. Specimen: naive CD4+ T cells from PBMCs. Subset reported: CD45RA+ positively selected. The rearrangement joins TRBV7-3 to TRBJ2-1; D is unresolved. CDR3 bases: TGTGCCAGCAGCTTAATCCCGAGCAGCTACAATGAGCAGTTCTTC. This sequence encodes CASSLIPSSYNEQFF.